This T cell receptor (beta chain) was sequenced during a study of blood T cell repertoires in COVID-19. Produced via immunoSEQ multiplex PCR; TCRdb's table is partial and in-frame only. This table holds about 220,000 clones, 80% found once. The CDR3 length is 13 residues. Germline V gives CDR1 SGHTA, CDR2 FQGNSA. Trimming took 2 bases from V and 5 from J, leaving 9 bases between them. The source of this sequence is a human donor in a cohort sampled during active COVID-19. The sequenced sample was peripheral blood. V usage is TRBV7-2 and J usage is TRBJ2-5; D possibly corresponds to TRBD1 (5 bases). The CDR3: CASSLKWGETQYF. The CDR3 DNA reads TGTGCCAGCAGCTTAAAATGGGGCGAGACCCAGTACTTC. The full variable domain, in which reference TRBV7-2 and TRBJ2-5 provide the parts outside the CDR3, is GAGVSQSPSNKVTEKGKDVELRCDPISGHTALYWYRQSLGQGLEFLIYFQGNSAPDKSGLPSDRFSAERTGGSVSTLTIQRTQQEDSAVYLCASSLKWGETQYFGPGTRLLVL.